This T cell receptor (beta chain) came from a study of blood T cell repertoires in COVID-19. The CDR3 loop spans 15 amino acids. Per the germline V gene, CDR1 is MNHEY and CDR2 is SMNVEV (reference sequence). Trimming at V came to 0 bases and at J to 2 bases, leaving 3 bases not matched to a gene. The data were produced by immunoSEQ multiplex PCR, yet TCRdb's version contains in-frame clones alone and is incomplete. The data contain roughly 130,000 clones, about 88% of them singletons. Sequenced: peripheral blood. This TCR came from a man in his fifties or sixties with active COVID-19. This rearrangement joins TRBV27 to TRBJ2-7, with 8 bases matching TRBD1. CDR3 nucleotides: TGTGCCAGCAGTTTATCGTTGGACAGGGCCTACGAGCAGTACTTC. This codes for CASSLSLDRAYEQYF.